This is a list of T cell receptor beta chains from one sample in a study of shared clonotypes between healthy human individuals. TCRdb's copy holds only in-frame clones and misses some; the assay was immunoSEQ multiplex PCR. The data hold about 490,000 clones, with over 70% observed a single time. Sequencing was performed on PBMCs. These receptors were collected from a woman aged 40 to 55 in good health. Some clones in this sample may be carry-over from other donors' samples. CDR3s include the opening cysteine and the closing phenylalanine or tryptophan. A D gene is named only where the DNA matches it firmly.

cdr3_nt cdr3_aa cdr3_length j_call d_call v_call
TGTGCCAGCGCCCGCCAGGGAAATGAAAAACTGTTTTTT CASARQGNEKLFF 13 TRBJ1-4 . TRBV27
TGTGCCAGCAGTGAATCGACTAGCGGGACCTCGCAGTTCTTC CASSESTSGTSQFF 14 TRBJ2-1 TRBD2 TRBV6-1
TGCGCCACCAGCGCCGCAGTGAACTATGGCTACACCTTC CATSAAVNYGYTF 13 TRBJ1-2 . TRBV5-1
TGTGCCAGCAGCGCCGGGACTAGCGCCAACTACGAGCAGTACTTC CASSAGTSANYEQYF 15 TRBJ2-7 TRBD2 TRBV7-6
TGTGCCATCGGACGAAGGAGAAGACAGGGTCTCAGCTACGAGCAGTACTTC CAIGRRRRQGLSYEQYF 17 TRBJ2-7 TRBD1 TRBV10-3
TGTGCCAGCAGCTTGTTAACGGGAGAGCGTACGCAGTATTTT CASSLLTGERTQYF 14 TRBJ2-3 . TRBV5-4
TGCAGTGCTCAGACCAGATACGAGCAGTACTTC CSAQTRYEQYF 11 TRBJ2-7 . TRBV20-1
TGTGCCAGCAGCTCCCAGGATAATCAGCCCCAGCATTTT CASSSQDNQPQHF 13 TRBJ1-5 . TRBV11-2
TGTGCCAGCACCACCGCACAGACCAACACCGGGGAGCTGTTTTTT CASTTAQTNTGELFF 15 TRBJ2-2 . TRBV6-6
TGTGCCTGGAGTCGGGAGACCTACGAGCAGTACTTC CAWSRETYEQYF 12 TRBJ2-7 . TRBV30